This entry concerns a single TCR beta chain. The germline gives CDR1 LNHDA, CDR2 SQIVND (reference sequence). The V end was cut by 5 bases, the J end by 2 bases, with 10 bases between. This CDR3 contains 14 residues. The data were obtained in a study of blood T cell repertoires in COVID-19. Study details: Whether acute or convalescent, the COVID-19 samples came from the United States, Italy and Spain. PBMCs, B-cell-depleted T cells, or T cells were the source of the cDNA or gDNA that made up the material.

As handled by the study authors: Nucleated cell number was recorded as an estimate derived from reference gene primer amplification. Measured with immunoSEQ multiplex PCR; TCRdb has only the in-frame clones, and not every one. D and trimming were read from the DNA, whereas the V and J calls and clone size are those reported in that table. The data hold some 94,000 clones, with around nine tenths observed a single time. The genes are TRBV19 and TRBJ1-5, with D possibly being TRBD1 (5 bases). This TCR was sampled from a human donor in a cohort sampled during active COVID-19. The sample taken for sequencing was peripheral blood. The CDR3 DNA follows: TGTGCCAGTAGTCCCACGACAGGCAATCAGCCCCAGCATTTT. This codes for CASSPTTGNQPQHF.